The 14 T cell receptor beta chains below come from one sample, sequenced in a study of T cell responses to AZD1222 COVID-19 vaccine. Assay used: immunoSEQ multiplex PCR; TCRdb lists only in-frame clones, some missing. The data hold approximately 140,000 clones, with nearly 90% observed a single time. The specimen comprised peripheral blood, sampled on day 0 of AZD1222 vaccination. The receptors originated from an adult in good health.

The chain carries TRBV7-2 and TRBJ1-2; tentatively, D is TRBD1 (6 bases). V was pared by 4 bases and J by 0 bases, with 18 bases between. The CDR3 is made up of 17 amino acids. The V gene's germline CDR1 is SGHTA and CDR2 FQGNSA. CDR3 sequence: CASSSQGSAATNYGYTF. The CDR3 DNA is TGTGCCAGCAGCTCCCAGGGGTCGGCCGCTACTAACTATGGCTACACCTTC.

The chain carries TRBV7-2 and TRBJ1-1; weak D call: TRBD1 (6 bases). CDR1 is SGHTA, CDR2 FQGNSA, per germline. With 5 bases removed from V and 4 bases from J, the gap between germline ends came to 14 bases. CDR3 length equals 14 residues. The CDR3 loop is CASSLRGSRTEAFF. Written as DNA, the CDR3 is TGTGCCAGCAGCCTCAGGGGCTCGCGCACTGAAGCTTTCTTT.

V usage is TRBV4-2 and J usage is TRBJ1-6; 8 positions agree with TRBD1. Germline values: CDR1 LGHNA, CDR2 YNFKEQ. The CDR3 is 16 amino acids. The trim removed 0 bases at V and 8 bases at J, leaving 6 bases unmatched. The CDR3 DNA reads TGTGCCAGCAGCCAAGACAGGGGGCGAGGTGATTCACCCCTCCACTTT. Protein sequence: CASSQDRGRGDSPLHF.

The chain recombines TRBV19 with TRBJ1-2; 10 nucleotides match TRBD1. This CDR3 comprises 14 residues. V was clipped by 7 bases and J by 3 bases; unmatched bases: 5. The germline V gene has CDR1 LNHDA and CDR2 SQIVND (reference sequence). DNA for the CDR3: TGTGCCAGTACCGGGACAGGGGAGGACTATGGCTACACCTTC. Amino acid sequence: CASTGTGEDYGYTF.

This clone was seen a single time. The chain uses TRBV30 and TRBJ1-1; D remains ambiguous. This CDR3 contains 12 residues. Per the germline V gene, CDR1 is GTSNPN and CDR2 is SVGIG (reference sequence). V dropped 4 bases and J dropped 0 bases, with 6 bases sitting between them. The CDR3 region has the DNA TGTGCCTGGACCGGCATGAACACTGAAGCTTTCTTT. Translating gives CAWTGMNTEAFF.

The V gene is TRBV7-2, the J gene TRBJ2-1; either TRBD1 or TRBD2 may fit D (5 bases each). The length of the CDR3 is 14 residues. Trimming took 3 bases from V and 10 from J, leaving 16 bases between them. The V gene's germline CDR1 is SGHTA and CDR2 FQGNSA. In DNA form, the CDR3 reads TGTGCCAGCAGCTTCGAGGCTAGGGGACGCGAGCAGTTCTTC. As protein: CASSFEARGREQFF.

The V and J genes are TRBV7-2 and TRBJ2-7; 7 nucleotides match TRBD2. CDR3 length: 14 residues. J was trimmed by 1 base and V by 9 bases; bases with no gene match: 9. Germline CDR1 SGHTA, CDR2 FQGNSA. The CDR3 DNA sequence: TGTGCCAGTAGCGGGTCTTTCTCATCCTACGAGCAGTACTTC. Translated: CASSGSFSSYEQYF.

In its sample, this clone was seen a few times. The rearrangement links TRBV11-2 to TRBJ2-7; TRBD2 aligns across 12 bases. Trimming cost V 5 bases and J 3 bases; bases outside gene matches: 14. CDR1 is SGHAT, CDR2 FQNNGV, per germline. The CDR3 is 18 residues long. In DNA form, the CDR3 reads TGTGCCAGCAGCCTCCACCTAACTCGGACTAGCGGGATCTACGAGCAGTACTTC. Translating it yields CASSLHLTRTSGIYEQYF.

This clone was counted a single time. The chain is built from TRBV18 and TRBJ1-5; D is undetermined. This CDR3 region has 14 residues. The germline V and J ends were trimmed by 2 bases and 2 bases, with 7 bases remaining between them. Per germline, CDR1 KGHSH and CDR2 LQKENI. The CDR3 is CASSPGVGNQPQHF. Written as DNA, the CDR3 is TGTGCCAGCTCACCAGGGGTGGGCAATCAGCCCCAGCATTTT.

The V gene is TRBV11-2, the J gene TRBJ2-7, with TRBD2 matching 7 bases. The CDR3 is 13 amino acids. Germline V gene lookup returns CDR1 SGHAT and CDR2 FQNNGV. V shed 4 bases, J shed 7 bases, and the junction held 7 bases outside the gene matches. The CDR3 DNA follows: TGTGCCAGCAGCTGGGGGGGGAATCGGGAGCAGTACTTC. Its protein product is CASSWGGNREQYF.

The sample holds one count of this clone. The chain links TRBV4-2 to TRBJ2-7; D not resolved. Trimming cost V 0 bases and J 0 bases, with 9 bases left between them. Germline lookup yields CDR1 LGHNA and CDR2 YNFKEQ. This CDR3 comprises 15 residues. DNA for the CDR3: TGTGCCAGCAGCCAAGAGGTCAGCAGCTCCTACGAGCAGTACTTC. It codes for CASSQEVSSSYEQYF.

The chain couples TRBV7-2 to TRBJ1-4; possibly TRBD1 for D (6 bases). The germline gives CDR1 SGHTA, CDR2 FQGNSA. The CDR3 covers 15 residues. The V end was cut by 6 bases, the J end by 4 bases, with 15 bases between. CDR3 bases: TGTGCCAGCAGAGGAGGGGGGAATCGTAATGAAAAACTGTTTTTT. It encodes CASRGGGNRNEKLFF.

The chain is built from TRBV6-1 and TRBJ1-6; D may be TRBD1 (6 bases). The CDR3 has 16 amino acids. V was cut by 2 bases and J by 10 bases, with 18 bases left in between. The germline CDR1 and CDR2 sequences are MNHNS and SASEGT. CDR3 sequence reads: CASSEMAGESGSPLHF. The CDR3 coding sequence is TGTGCCAGCAGTGAAATGGCAGGGGAGAGTGGCTCACCCCTCCACTTT.

V usage is TRBV7-9 and J usage is TRBJ2-7; D gene uncertain. The CDR3 sequence is 16 residues long. The V and J ends lost 5 bases and 2 bases respectively, with 19 bases between them. Germline V gene sequence: CDR1 SEHNR, CDR2 FQNEAQ (reference sequence). The CDR3 loop reads CASSPRLGDGTYEQYF. In DNA form, the CDR3 reads TGTGCCAGCAGCCCCAGATTGGGCGACGGTACCTACGAGCAGTACTTC.